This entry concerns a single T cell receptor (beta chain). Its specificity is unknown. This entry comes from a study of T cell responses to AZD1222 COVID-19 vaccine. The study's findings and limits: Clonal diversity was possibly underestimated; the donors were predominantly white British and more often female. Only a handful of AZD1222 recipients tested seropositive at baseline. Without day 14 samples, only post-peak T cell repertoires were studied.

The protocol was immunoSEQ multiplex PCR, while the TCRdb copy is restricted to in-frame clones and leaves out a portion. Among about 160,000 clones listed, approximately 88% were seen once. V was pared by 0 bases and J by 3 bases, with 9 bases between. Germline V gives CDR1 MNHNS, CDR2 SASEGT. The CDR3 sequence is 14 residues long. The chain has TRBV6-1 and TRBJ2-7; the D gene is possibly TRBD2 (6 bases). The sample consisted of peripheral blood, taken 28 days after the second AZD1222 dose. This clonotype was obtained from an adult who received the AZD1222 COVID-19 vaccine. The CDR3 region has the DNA TGTGCCAGCAGTGAAGCGCGGGGACTCTACGAGCAGTACTTC. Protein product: CASSEARGLYEQYF.